This TCR beta chain was retrieved from a study of blood T cell repertoires in COVID-19. Assay used: immunoSEQ multiplex PCR; TCRdb lists only in-frame clones, some missing. Of under 350,000 clones listed, 80% to 90% are singletons. The participants were between roughly 18 and 89 years old and came from 20 to 30 US areas. Input material: PBMCs or T cells enriched from blood (not recorded which). The TCR originated in a woman between 40 and 55 years old with acute COVID-19.

The CDR3 here is CASSWGQGYEQYF. The CDR3 bases are TGCGCCAGCAGCTGGGGACAGGGGTACGAGCAGTACTTC. The chain carries TRBV5-1 and TRBJ2-7, with 10 bases identical to TRBD1. The CDR3 runs 13 residues. Germline V gene lookup returns CDR1 SGHRS and CDR2 YFSETQ. After removal of 3 bases from V and 4 bases from J, the junction contained 1 base not matched to a gene. Drawing the rest from reference TRBV5-1 and TRBJ2-7, the complete variable domain is KAGVTQTPRYLIKTRGQQVTLSCSPISGHRSVSWYQQTPGQGLQFLFEYFSETQRNKGNFPGRFSGRQFSNSRSEMNVSTLELGDSALYLCASSWGQGYEQYFGPGTRLTVT.